The present T cell receptor beta chain was sequenced within a study of blood T cell repertoires in COVID-19. Study-level information: PBMCs, B-cell-depleted T cells, or T cells were the source of the cDNA or gDNA that made up the material.

As handled by the study authors: Nucleated cell counts were estimated from reference gene primer amplification. Sequencing used immunoSEQ multiplex PCR; TCRdb keeps in-frame clones, though not all of them. Clonal size and the V and J genes are those of that table, whereas D and trimming came from the DNA. This sample has 150,000 to 200,000 clones, with about 78% found just once. Trimming left V 9 bases short and J 7 bases short, with 22 bases between. Per germline, CDR1 SGHDN and CDR2 FVKESK. The CDR3 has 16 residues. This TCR was sampled from a woman between 45 and 60 years old with active or convalescent COVID-19. This sequence joins TRBV14 and TRBJ1-6, with D tentatively TRBD1 (5 bases). The source material was peripheral blood. In DNA, the CDR3 is TGTGCCAGAGAACCCGGCGGGGGGATTCGGAATTCACCCCTCCACTTT. Amino acid sequence: CAREPGGGIRNSPLHF.